The 20 T cell receptor beta chains below all came from one sample that was sequenced in a study of cytomegalovirus exposure and HLA in healthy donors. The PCR used 60 Vbeta and 13 Jbeta primers. Method: immunoSEQ multiplex PCR; TCRdb's copy keeps in-frame clones and lacks some. Of about 120,000 clones in the sample, more than 60% were seen once. Material for sequencing was PBMCs. The receptors were sampled from a woman aged 40 to 55 in good health and CMV-seropositive.

This clone was seen a handful of times. The rearrangement uses TRBV4-2 and TRBJ2-1; weak D call: TRBD2 (6 bases). Germline loops: CDR1 LGHNA, CDR2 YNFKEQ. CDR3 length equals 12 residues. V lost 2 bases and J 10 bases, leaving 9 bases between the germline ends. CDR3: CASSQHTSEQFF. CDR3 bases: TGTGCCAGCAGCCAACATACTAGCGAGCAGTTCTTC.

This chain uses TRBV2 with TRBJ1-5; weak D call: TRBD1 (5 bases). Trimming pared 0 bases from V and 6 bases from J, leaving 15 bases between. Germline CDR1 and CDR2: SNHLY and FYNNEI. The CDR3 runs to 16 residues. CDR3: CASSEAPGHGGQPQHF. The DNA of the CDR3 is TGTGCCAGCAGTGAAGCGCCGGGGCACGGGGGTCAGCCCCAGCATTTT.

The gene calls are TRBV5-1 and TRBJ1-2, with TRBD1 matching over 8 bases. Trimming removed 4 bases from V and 8 bases from J; junction bases left unmatched: 13. CDR1 and CDR2 from the germline V gene are SGHRS and YFSETQ. The CDR3 totals 15 residues. CDR3 sequence (DNA): TGCGCCAGCAGCGCCGGACAGGGAGGCGTCGGCGGCTACACCTTC. This sequence encodes CASSAGQGGVGGYTF.

This clone was seen only a few times. The chain has TRBV5-3 and TRBJ1-6; 9 bases map to TRBD1. TRBV5-3 is an open reading frame whose function is uncertain. This CDR3 spans 16 amino acids. J was trimmed by 7 bases and V by 1 base; bases with no gene match: 6. The CDR3: CARSLLKQGANSPLHF. The DNA of the CDR3 is TGTGCCAGAAGCTTGTTGAAACAGGGGGCAAATTCACCCCTCCACTTT.

The V gene is TRBV5-1, the J gene TRBJ1-2, with D maybe TRBD1 (6 bases). The CDR3 spans 14 residues. Trimming removed 4 bases at V and 4 bases at J, with 14 bases between. Germline CDR1 reads SGHRS; CDR2 reads YFSETQ. The CDR3 reads CASSTEGEPYGYTF. CDR3 coding DNA: TGCGCCAGCAGCACTGAGGGGGAACCCTATGGCTACACCTTC.

The V gene is TRBV4-3, the J gene TRBJ2-1, with 9 bases identical to TRBD2. V trimming: 0 bases; J trimming: 5 bases; junction bases outside the gene matches: 5. Looked up from germline, CDR1 is LGHNA and CDR2 is YSLEER. The length of the CDR3 is 16 residues. CDR3 loop: CASSQESGRRNNEQFF. The CDR3 DNA is TGCGCCAGCAGCCAAGAGAGCGGGAGGAGGAACAATGAGCAGTTCTTC.

The CDR3 DNA reads TGTGCCAGCAGTACTGGGGCGGGAGACGGTGGCTACACCTTC. It specifies CASSTGAGDGGYTF. This chain joins TRBV9 and TRBJ1-2, with D tentatively TRBD1 (5 bases). The CDR3 consists of 14 residues. CDR1 is SGDLS, CDR2 YYNGEE, per germline. Trimming removed 5 bases from V and 7 bases from J, with 18 bases in between.

The chain links TRBV6-1 to TRBJ2-7, with TRBD1 as a possible D gene (6 bases). Looked up from germline, CDR1 is MNHNS and CDR2 is SASEGT. This CDR3 comprises 15 residues. Trimming stripped 6 bases from V and 2 bases from J, with 17 bases between. The CDR3 DNA reads as TGTGCCAGCAGGGATCCAAGACAGGCCACCTACGAGCAGTACTTC. It yields the protein CASRDPRQATYEQYF.

This clone turned up a few times. The chain carries TRBV7-8 and TRBJ2-3; a weak D match, TRBD2 (6 bases). The CDR3 is 16 amino acids. The V end lost 5 bases, the J end lost 3 bases, and 18 bases lay between the germline ends. In germline, CDR1 is SGHVS, CDR2 FQNEAQ. The CDR3 reads CASSDPLLAGTDTQYF. CDR3 DNA: TGTGCCAGCAGCGACCCGCTGTTGGCGGGGACAGATACGCAGTATTTT.

The rearrangement joins TRBV6-5 to TRBJ2-2; unclear D gene. CDR3 length: 14 amino acids. The V gene's germline CDR1 is MNHEY and CDR2 SVGAGI. V shed 0 bases and J shed 1 base, with 3 bases lying between them. Written as DNA, the CDR3 is TGTGCCAGCAGTTACTCCAGGAACACCGGGGAGCTGTTTTTT. It codes for CASSYSRNTGELFF.

This clone was observed a single time. Germline is not matched at one junction end, which may reflect a read error. The same CDR3 can be traced to other DNA sequences in this sample. The J gene is TRBJ1-5, the V gene TRBV30; 7 bases are a match to TRBD1. The CDR3 has 14 amino acids. Looked up from germline, CDR1 is GTSNPN and CDR2 is SVGIG (reference sequence). The CDR3, as DNA: TGCGCCTGGAGTCACAGACAGGGACGCCAGCCCCAGCATTTT. Translated: CAWSHRQGRQPQHF.

The CDR3 nucleotides are TGTGCCAGCAGCGTAGGCTCAGGGATGGAAGAGACCCAGTACTTC. Translation gives CASSVGSGMEETQYF. The V call is TRBV9, the J call TRBJ2-5, with D perhaps matching TRBD1 (5 bases). The V gene lost 0 bases and the J gene lost 3 bases, with 12 bases spanning the gap. Germline V gene lookup returns CDR1 SGDLS and CDR2 YYNGEE. The CDR3 runs to 15 residues.

The chain couples TRBV4-3 to TRBJ2-6; D gene uncertain. The CDR3 runs 16 residues. Germline-derived CDR1 and CDR2 are LGHNA and YSLEER. V lost 1 base and J 4 bases, leaving 11 bases between the germline ends. The CDR3 protein is CASSQVLSSGANVLTF. CDR3 nucleotide sequence: TGCGCCAGCAGCCAAGTCTTGAGCTCGGGGGCCAACGTCCTGACTTTC.

The CDR3 DNA follows: TGTGCCAGCAGCGGACTTAATGAAAAACTGTTTTTT. Encoded protein: CASSGLNEKLFF. The chain links TRBV9 to TRBJ1-4, with D uncertain. V was shortened by 3 bases and J by 4 bases, with 4 bases between the two germline ends. From germline, CDR1 is SGDLS and CDR2 YYNGEE. There are 12 residues in the CDR3.

V gene TRBV6-6 combines with J gene TRBJ1-2; 7 bases are a match to TRBD1. There are 12 residues in the CDR3. CDR1 MNHNY and CDR2 SVGAGI come from the germline V gene (reference sequence). J gave up 3 bases and V 6 bases, and 1 base lay outside the gene matches. CDR3 DNA: TGTGCCAGCAGCGGGACAGACTATGGCTACACCTTC. Translation: CASSGTDYGYTF.

This rearrangement joins TRBV2 to TRBJ1-3; D not certain. This CDR3 has 17 amino acids. Germline lookup yields CDR1 SNHLY and CDR2 FYNNEI. Trimming shortened V by 7 bases and J by 0 bases, and 19 bases separated the two germline ends. CDR3 in DNA: TGTGCCAGCACCGACATCGCCAACATAAACTCTGGAAACACCATATATTTT. The encoded protein is CASTDIANINSGNTIYF.

This clone was observed a few times. The chain employs TRBV5-1 and TRBJ1-1; 11 nucleotides agree with TRBD1. With V trimmed by 5 bases and J by 3 bases, 6 bases remained unmatched. CDR3 length: 15 amino acids. CDR1 and CDR2 from the germline V gene are SGHRS and YFSETQ. In nucleotides, the CDR3 is TGCGCCAGCAGACGGACAGGGGGCGATCACACTGAAGCTTTCTTT. This encodes CASRRTGGDHTEAFF.

DNA for the CDR3: TGTGCCAGCTCACCACCGGTGGCCGGCGGTTCGGATACGCAGTATTTT. This sequence encodes CASSPPVAGGSDTQYF. This chain links TRBV18 with TRBJ2-3; D uncertain. The CDR3 is 16 residues long. Germline lookup yields CDR1 KGHSH and CDR2 LQKENI. V lost 0 bases to trimming and J lost 6 bases, with 16 bases between them.

This rearrangement joins TRBV5-6 to TRBJ2-5; weak D call: TRBD2 (5 bases). Looked up from germline, CDR1 is SGHDT and CDR2 is YYEEEE. The V gene lost 4 bases and the J gene lost 4 bases, with 14 bases spanning the gap. The CDR3 is 14 amino acids. This chain's CDR3 is CASSLVEVPETQYF. CDR3 DNA: TGTGCCAGCAGCCTGGTGGAGGTACCAGAGACCCAGTACTTC.

The chain is built from TRBV21-1 and TRBJ1-2; the table's D call, TRBD1, has no DNA check behind it. TRBV21-1 is a documented pseudogene. The CDR3 runs to 16 residues. CDR3 bases: TGTGCCAGCAGCCCACAGGGGGGACGAGGGGACTATGGCTACACCTTC. This codes for CASSPQGGRGDYGYTF.